This T cell receptor beta chain was identified in a study of shared clonotypes between healthy human individuals. Profiling relied on immunoSEQ multiplex PCR, and the TCRdb table lists in-frame clones only, not all of them. The repertoire holds approximately 2,000,000 clones, with around 92% as singletons. Germline loops: CDR1 LNHDA, CDR2 SQIVND (reference sequence). The ends were cut back, 6 bases at V and 4 bases at J, with 16 bases in the middle. The CDR3 has 16 residues. CD4+ cell separation produced CD45RA+ naive and CD45RA-negative memory subsets. The gene calls are TRBV19 and TRBJ2-6; tentative D call: TRBD2 (5 bases). This TCR was sampled from a man aged 18-30 years in good health. Some clones in this sample may be carry-over from other donors' samples. Material for sequencing was naive CD4+ T cells from PBMCs. Stated subset: CD45RA+ positively selected. CDR3 protein: CASRTPEGAGANVLTF. Here the CDR3 DNA reads TGTGCCAGTAGAACCCCCGAGGGTGCCGGGGCCAACGTCCTGACTTTC.